This T cell receptor (beta chain) was sequenced during a study of OX40 agonist ivuxolimab in advanced cancers. Study as a whole: Ivuxolimab, an antibody that agonizes OX40 (CD134), was administered to the patients. At about 82% male, the cohort had a mean age of 60 years, ranging from roughly 23 to 80. The study's findings and limits: Researchers did not establish what antigens the expanded peripheral T cells target. Circulating CD4+ and CD8+ T cells showed clonal expansion by week 6 at 0.1 to 3.0 mg/kg.

Remarks on this clone: Its antigen is currently unknown.

Sequenced by immunoSEQ multiplex PCR; TCRdb stores in-frame clones only, minus some. The sample lists about 14,000 clones; roughly 77% were seen once. The sequence was collected from an adult with an advanced solid tumor such as melanoma, head and neck, liver or kidney cancer. The material sequenced was CD4+ or CD8+ T cells sorted from blood, taken in a trial of the OX40 agonist ivuxolimab.

The CDR3 reads CASSSYRGSETQYF. The CDR3 bases are TGTGCCAGCAGTAGTTACAGGGGGTCGGAGACCCAGTACTTC. The rearrangement uses TRBV11-3 and TRBJ2-5; 8 bases match TRBD1. Per the germline V gene, CDR1 is SGHNT and CDR2 is YENEEA. This CDR3 has 14 residues. After removal of 6 bases from V and 5 bases from J, the junction contained 8 bases not matched to a gene.